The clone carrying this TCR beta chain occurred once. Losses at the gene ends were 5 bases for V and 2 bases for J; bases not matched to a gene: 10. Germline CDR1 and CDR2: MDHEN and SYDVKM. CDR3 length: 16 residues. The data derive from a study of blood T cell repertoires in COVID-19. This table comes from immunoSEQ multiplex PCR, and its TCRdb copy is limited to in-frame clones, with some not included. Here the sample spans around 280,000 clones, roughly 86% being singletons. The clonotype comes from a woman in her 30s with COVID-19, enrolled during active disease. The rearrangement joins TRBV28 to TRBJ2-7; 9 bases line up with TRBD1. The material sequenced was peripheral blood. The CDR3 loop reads CASSPRQGELPYEQYF. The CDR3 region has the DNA TGTGCCAGCAGTCCGAGACAGGGGGAATTGCCCTACGAGCAGTACTTC.